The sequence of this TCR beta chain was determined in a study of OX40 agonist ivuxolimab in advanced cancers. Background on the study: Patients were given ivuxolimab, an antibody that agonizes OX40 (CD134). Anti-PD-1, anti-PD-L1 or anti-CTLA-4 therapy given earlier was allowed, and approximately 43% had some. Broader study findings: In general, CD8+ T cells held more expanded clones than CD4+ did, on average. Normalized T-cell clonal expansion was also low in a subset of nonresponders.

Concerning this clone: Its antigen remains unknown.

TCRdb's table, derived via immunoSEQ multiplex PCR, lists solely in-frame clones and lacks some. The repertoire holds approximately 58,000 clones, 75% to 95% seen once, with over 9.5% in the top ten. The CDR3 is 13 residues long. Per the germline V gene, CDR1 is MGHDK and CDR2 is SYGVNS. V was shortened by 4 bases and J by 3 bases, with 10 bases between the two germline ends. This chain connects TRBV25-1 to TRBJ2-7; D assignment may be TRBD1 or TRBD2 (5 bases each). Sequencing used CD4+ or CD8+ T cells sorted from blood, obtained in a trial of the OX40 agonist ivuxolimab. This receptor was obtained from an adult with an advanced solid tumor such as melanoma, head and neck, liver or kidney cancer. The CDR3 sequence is CASSGGVVYEQYF. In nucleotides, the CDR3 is TGTGCCAGCAGTGGAGGGGTTGTCTACGAGCAGTACTTC.